A selection of T cell receptor beta chains follows, all from one sample in a study of identical twins. MiXCR, applied by TCRdb to the 5' RACE reads, yields one record per CDR3 protein. The sample contains about 890,000 distinct CDR3 sequences, around an eighth of which appear only once. The same sample was also studied in work on yellow fever vaccine responses in identical twins.

Specimen: PBMCs. The source is a woman aged 18 to 35 in good health. CDR3s leave out the opening cysteine and the closing phenylalanine or tryptophan. Fields, in order: V gene, J gene, CDR3 protein.

TRBV28	TRBJ1-1	ASTIGRNTEAF
TRBV20-1	TRBJ1-1	SASIVGQMATMNTEAF
TRBV20-1	TRBJ2-2	SARVLGDTGELF
TRBV11-2	TRBJ2-2	ASSLETSGVTGELF
TRBV6-5	TRBJ2-7	ASSYLAGVYEQY
TRBV19	TRBJ1-6	ASSMPPLGSPLH
TRBV4-2	TRBJ2-7	ASSQATGLADEQY
TRBV5-1	TRBJ1-1	ASSLGGAGPEAF
TRBV27	TRBJ1-2	ASSRAPNPNYGYT
TRBV12-3/TRBV12-4	TRBJ2-7	ASSYLMEGRYEQY
TRBV7-9	TRBJ2-3	ASSFGGETDTQY
TRBV29-1	TRBJ2-1	SVAHNEQF
TRBV28	TRBJ2-7	ASYPPTGGLNEQY
TRBV7-2	TRBJ2-3	ASSLSTRVSDTQY
TRBV4-1	TRBJ2-3	ASSQVGATDTQY
TRBV5-1	TRBJ1-5	ASSEGTGFFQPQH
TRBV6-1	TRBJ2-1	ASSESLLAGGSGTYNEQF
TRBV6-5	TRBJ2-7	ASSYSVGDEQY
TRBV12-3/TRBV12-4	TRBJ1-6	ASRGQLNSPLH
TRBV7-8	TRBJ2-7	ASSLGQTKYEQY
TRBV5-1	TRBJ1-1	ASSAGVVGEAF
TRBV7-9	TRBJ2-5	ASSLGPPETQY
TRBV15	TRBJ2-5	ATGGGYETQY
TRBV12-3/TRBV12-4	TRBJ2-1	ASRWTSGGDEQF
TRBV12-3/TRBV12-4	TRBJ1-5	ASSIRQGADQPQH
TRBV14	TRBJ2-5	ASSYLGRGLEQETQY
TRBV6-5	TRBJ2-3	ASSYSLISADTQY
TRBV20-1	TRBJ1-2	SAHRDRGGGYT
TRBV7-2	TRBJ2-1	ASSSQSGGSYNEQF
TRBV7-9	TRBJ2-1	ASSDLAGVSYNEQF
TRBV24-1	TRBJ2-2	ATSDRGQGTAGELF
TRBV20-1	TRBJ1-1	SASTEEAF
TRBV5-1	TRBJ2-1	ASSPTTGGTYNEQF
TRBV12-3/TRBV12-4	TRBJ1-6	ASRSLGTGASPLH
TRBV7-3	TRBJ2-1	ASSLRSGLSSYNEQF
TRBV20-1	TRBJ2-5	SARLDRGRETQY
TRBV7-3	TRBJ2-2	ASSLFKGGELF